This entry is about one TCR beta chain. V lost 3 bases to trimming and J lost 7 bases, with 9 bases between them. The CDR3 consists of 13 residues. The data are from a study of tissue T cells after allogeneic stem cell transplantation. TCRdb's copy holds only in-frame clones and misses some; the assay was immunoSEQ multiplex PCR. This sample yields around 4,000 clones, of which around 70% are seen a single time; over 8% belongs to the top ten. The sequence was obtained from a woman between 18 and 49 years old with breast cancer. The V call is TRBV12-3 or TRBV12-4, the J call TRBJ2-2; no reliable D call. This sample comprised left colon tissue, obtained at autopsy. CDR3 nucleotides: TGTGCCAGCAGTTTTGCGGCAGACGGGGAGCTGTTTTTT. As protein: CASSFAADGELFF.